Each of the 19 T cell receptor beta chains below was sequenced from the same sample in a study of T cell responses to AZD1222 COVID-19 vaccine. Generated by immunoSEQ multiplex PCR, the TCRdb table keeps only in-frame clones and is missing some. The profile shows 170,000 or so clones, about nine tenths of them singletons. The specimen was peripheral blood, collected on day 0 of AZD1222 vaccination. These receptors were taken from an adult in good health.

The V call is TRBV11-2, the J call TRBJ2-1, with 10 positions matching TRBD1. The CDR3 is 17 amino acids. In germline, CDR1 is SGHAT, CDR2 FQNNGV. The junction had 13 bases not matched to a gene; V was cut back by 4 bases and J by 7 bases. CDR3 coding DNA: TGTGCCAGCAGCTCACTCACGGACAGGGGGGTCGGGAATGAGCAGTTCTTC. Amino acids: CASSSLTDRGVGNEQFF.

V usage is TRBV29-1 and J usage is TRBJ2-7; no clear D. This CDR3 is built from 14 residues. Germline values: CDR1 SQVTM, CDR2 ANQGSEA. Trimming pared 3 bases from V and 0 bases from J, leaving 12 bases between. CDR3 bases: TGCAGCGTTGAGAAGTCCCCCAGCTCCTACGAGCAGTACTTC. The encoded protein is CSVEKSPSSYEQYF.

This chain connects TRBV11-2 to TRBJ2-1; TRBD1 agrees at 7 bases. Losses at the gene ends were 7 bases for V and 7 bases for J; bases not matched to a gene: 13. The length of the CDR3 is 15 residues. Looked up from germline, CDR1 is SGHAT and CDR2 is FQNNGV. CDR3 sequence reads: CASTYRQGGKNEQFF. In DNA, the CDR3 is TGTGCCAGCACCTACCGACAGGGTGGGAAGAATGAGCAGTTCTTC.

V usage is TRBV18 and J usage is TRBJ2-1; 7 bases line up with TRBD2. V lost 2 bases to trimming and J lost 3 bases; unmatched junction nucleotides: 7. Germline values: CDR1 KGHSH, CDR2 LQKENI. This CDR3 is built from 16 residues. The CDR3 DNA reads TGTGCCAGCTCACCAAGGGCTAGCGGACTCTACAATGAGCAGTTCTTC. Residues: CASSPRASGLYNEQFF.

Details on this clone: Other DNA sequences in this sample translate to the same CDR3. This chain connects TRBV5-1 to TRBJ2-7, with 9 bases identical to TRBD1. Losses at the gene ends were 0 bases for V and 2 bases for J; bases not matched to a gene: 0. The CDR3 has 14 amino acids. CDR1 SGHRS and CDR2 YFSETQ come from the germline V gene. CDR3: CASSLGQGAYEQYF. In nucleotides, the CDR3 is TGCGCCAGCAGCTTGGGACAGGGGGCCTACGAGCAGTACTTC.

V and J are TRBV11-3 and TRBJ2-7; 8 bases agree with TRBD2. V was pared by 5 bases and J by 3 bases, with 6 bases of the junction left unmatched. Germline assignment: CDR1 SGHNT and CDR2 YENEEA. CDR3 size: 14 residues. The CDR3 loop reads CASSPSGRFYEQYF. DNA of the CDR3: TGTGCCAGCAGCCCAAGCGGGAGATTCTACGAGCAGTACTTC.

V and J are TRBV30 and TRBJ2-2; 8 positions match TRBD1. The CDR3 is 13 residues long. The V gene end was trimmed by 5 bases and the J gene end by 4 bases; junction bases not matched to a gene: 3. Looked up from germline, CDR1 is GTSNPN and CDR2 is SVGIG (reference sequence). The CDR3 DNA reads as TGTGCCTGGGGACAGGGTACCACCGGGGAGCTGTTTTTT. Translation: CAWGQGTTGELFF. The variable domain in full, completed from reference TRBV30 and TRBJ2-2, reads SQTIHQWPATLVQPVGSPLSLECTVEGTSNPNLYWYRQAAGRGLQLLFYSVGIGQISSEVPQNLSASRPQDRQFILSSKKLLLSDSGFYLCAWGQGTTGELFFGEGSRLTVL.

This clone was recorded only once. The DNA of the CDR3 is TGTGCCAGCAGCTCCTCTTGGGGACAGATGAACACTGAAGCTTTCTTT. Its translation: CASSSSWGQMNTEAFF. The rearrangement joins TRBV7-9 to TRBJ1-1; 7 bases line up with TRBD1. Germline V lookup: CDR1 SEHNR, CDR2 FQNEAQ (reference sequence). The length of the CDR3 is 16 residues. After removal of 4 bases from V and 0 bases from J, the junction contained 8 bases not matched to a gene.

This sequence joins TRBV7-3 and TRBJ2-2, with D unresolved. V was trimmed by 5 bases and J by 5 bases, leaving 9 bases between them. The CDR3 is 13 amino acids. Per germline, CDR1 SGHTA and CDR2 FQGTGA. CDR3 coding DNA: TGTGCCAGCAGCCTAGGGTATACCGGGGAGCTGTTTTTT. This sequence encodes CASSLGYTGELFF.

This clone has a single count. V usage is TRBV7-2 and J usage is TRBJ1-5; no reliable D call. The germline V and J ends were trimmed by 0 bases and 4 bases, with 10 bases remaining between them. Per germline, CDR1 SGHTA and CDR2 FQGNSA. This CDR3 has 15 amino acids. The CDR3 reads CASSLAVRENQPQHF. The CDR3 bases are TGTGCCAGCAGCTTAGCGGTCCGGGAAAATCAGCCCCAGCATTTT.

The chain uses TRBV19 and TRBJ2-7; the match to TRBD2 covers 7 bases. J was trimmed by 4 bases and V by 3 bases; bases with no gene match: 3. This CDR3 has 13 residues. Per germline, CDR1 LNHDA and CDR2 SQIVND (reference sequence). DNA for the CDR3: TGTGCCAGTAGTATGTGGGGGGGATACGAGCAGTACTTC. It yields the protein CASSMWGGYEQYF.

The chain links TRBV6-5 to TRBJ2-7, with 7 bases matching TRBD1. Germline values: CDR1 MNHEY, CDR2 SVGAGI. J lost 1 base, V lost 8 bases, and 11 bases had no gene match. This CDR3 has 15 residues. Here the CDR3 DNA reads TGTGCCAGCTACTCAGACAGGGCCTATTCCTACGAGCAGTACTTC. Translation: CASYSDRAYSYEQYF.

The J gene is TRBJ1-3, the V gene TRBV11-3; D call uncertain. Trimming removed 4 bases from V and 0 bases from J, with 13 bases in between. Germline CDR1 reads SGHNT; CDR2 reads YENEEA. This CDR3 is built from 16 residues. The CDR3 is CASSSRGGNSGNTIYF. CDR3 nucleotides: TGTGCCAGCAGCTCAAGAGGCGGAAACTCTGGAAACACCATATATTTT.

The V gene is TRBV4-1, the J gene TRBJ2-1; TRBD2 matches 13 bases. V shed 4 bases, J shed 6 bases, and the junction held 12 bases outside the gene matches. Germline V gene lookup returns CDR1 MGHRA and CDR2 YSYEKL. The CDR3 runs to 18 residues. The CDR3 is CASSPTGLAGPSGNEQFF. The DNA of the CDR3 is TGCGCCAGCAGCCCCACGGGACTAGCGGGGCCCTCCGGCAATGAGCAGTTCTTC.

The rearrangement links TRBV29-1 to TRBJ1-1; 12 nucleotides align to TRBD1. Losses at the gene ends were 5 bases for V and 2 bases for J; bases not matched to a gene: 3. Germline V gene lookup returns CDR1 SQVTM and CDR2 ANQGSEA. The CDR3 has 14 residues. The CDR3 DNA reads TGCAGCGTTTCGGGACAGGGGGCAAACACTGAAGCTTTCTTT. As protein: CSVSGQGANTEAFF.

The chain employs TRBV28 and TRBJ1-1; D not certain. Between the trimmed V and J ends, which lost 10 bases and 0 bases, there was a span of 6 bases. The CDR3 has 11 residues. Germline values: CDR1 MDHEN, CDR2 SYDVKM. CDR3 region: CAIGVNTEAFF. In nucleotides, the CDR3 is TGTGCCATTGGGGTGAACACTGAAGCTTTCTTT.

The CDR3 sequence: CASNGARGSMNTEAFF. Here the CDR3 DNA reads TGTGCCAGCAACGGAGCTAGGGGTTCAATGAACACTGAAGCTTTCTTT. The V gene is TRBV7-9, the J gene TRBJ1-1, with a weak D call TRBD1 (5 bases). V was pared by 7 bases and J by 0 bases, with 18 bases between. CDR3 length: 16 residues. Germline lookup yields CDR1 SEHNR and CDR2 FQNEAQ (reference sequence).

V and J are TRBV5-6 and TRBJ2-1; 11 bases agree with TRBD2. This CDR3 contains 16 residues. Germline V gives CDR1 SGHDT, CDR2 YYEEEE. Unmatched junction bases numbered 4, after V lost 0 bases and J lost 5 bases. CDR3 amino acids: CASSLGSGRAHNEQFF. In DNA, the CDR3 is TGTGCCAGCAGCTTGGGTAGCGGGAGGGCCCACAATGAGCAGTTCTTC.

V gene TRBV5-1 combines with J gene TRBJ1-1; TRBD1 might be the D (5 bases). The germline V and J ends were trimmed by 4 bases and 0 bases, with 13 bases remaining between them. The length of the CDR3 is 15 residues. CDR1 and CDR2 (germline): SGHRS, YFSETQ. CDR3 region: CASSLDGGMNTEAFF. CDR3 bases: TGCGCCAGCAGCCTGGACGGGGGGATGAACACTGAAGCTTTCTTT.